These 11 T cell receptor beta chains originate from one sample sequenced in a study of beta chain features in type 1 diabetes. As every portion of the isolated RNA was reverse transcribed, the sequencing read expressed TCRB transcripts. The repertoire was sequenced with immunoSEQ multiplex PCR; TCRdb's copy has only in-frame clones and lacks some. The sample has hundreds of thousands of clones; around a sixth are singletons. The sample was naive CD4+ T cells from blood. The receptors derive from a man aged 18 to 29 in good health.

The genes are TRBV7-8 and TRBJ2-2; 10 bases match TRBD1. The CDR3 has 16 residues. In germline, CDR1 is SGHVS, CDR2 FQNEAQ. Trimming cost V 6 bases and J 4 bases; bases outside gene matches: 8. The CDR3: CASRRTGTGVTGELFF. The CDR3 DNA reads as TGTGCCAGCAGACGTACCGGGACAGGGGTCACCGGGGAGCTGTTTTTT.

This chain links TRBV18 with TRBJ1-2, with TRBD1 matching over 7 bases. V gave up 4 bases and J gave up 6 bases; unmatched junction bases: 5. CDR3 length: 13 amino acids. From germline, CDR1 is KGHSH and CDR2 LQKENI. The CDR3 bases are TGTGCCAGCTCACTACAGGGGAGCGATGGCTACACCTTC. Amino acids: CASSLQGSDGYTF.

The J gene is TRBJ2-5, the V gene TRBV6-6, with TRBD2 matching 7 bases. The CDR3 is 16 amino acids. Germline V gene lookup returns CDR1 MNHNY and CDR2 SVGAGI (reference sequence). V lost 2 bases and J lost 9; bases outside the gene matches: 15. CDR3 region: CASSYGSPVGGGPQYF. The CDR3 DNA is TGTGCCAGCAGTTACGGTTCCCCCGTCGGGGGAGGGCCCCAGTACTTC.

The V and J genes are TRBV15 and TRBJ2-2; D perhaps matches TRBD2 (6 bases). From germline, CDR1 is LNHNV and CDR2 YYDKDF (reference sequence). V lost 1 base to trimming and J lost 5 bases, with 17 bases between them. This CDR3 comprises 17 residues. DNA of the CDR3: TGTGCCACCAGCAGAGCATTCGGGGGAGAGAGGACCGGGGAGCTGTTTTTT. The encoded protein is CATSRAFGGERTGELFF.

This chain connects TRBV23-1 to TRBJ2-1, with unresolved D. TRBV23-1 falls under the ORF class, with uncertain function. The CDR3 is 18 residues long. Trimming left V 3 bases short and J 6 bases short, with 24 bases between. CDR3 in DNA: TGCGCCAGCAGTCACCCCGAATACATCCAGCCCTCCCGCAATGAGCAGTTCTTC. It encodes CASSHPEYIQPSRNEQFF.

With regard to this clone: Distinct nucleotide sequences in the sample also encode this CDR3. The CDR3 spells CASSPSLQETQYF. CDR3 DNA sequence: TGTGCCAGCTCACCGAGCCTCCAAGAGACCCAGTACTTC. The rearrangement links TRBV18 to TRBJ2-5; D is unresolved. CDR3 size: 13 residues. The ends were cut back, 3 bases at V and 1 base at J, with 6 bases in the middle. Germline CDR1 reads KGHSH; CDR2 reads LQKENI.

This clone occurred a few times. The chain uses TRBV5-1 and TRBJ2-6, with D perhaps given as TRBD1 or TRBD2 (5 bases each). Germline V gene sequence: CDR1 SGHRS, CDR2 YFSETQ. The CDR3 is made up of 17 amino acids. The germline V and J ends were trimmed by 6 bases and 0 bases, with 16 bases remaining between them. In DNA, the CDR3 is TGCGCCAGCAATATGAACCCAGGGAGCTCTGGGGCCAACGTCCTGACTTTC. This sequence encodes CASNMNPGSSGANVLTF.

The chain couples TRBV7-2 to TRBJ1-2; a possible D gene is TRBD1 (6 bases). V was trimmed by 1 base and J by 5 bases, leaving 11 bases between them. Per germline, CDR1 SGHTA and CDR2 FQGNSA. The CDR3 spans 14 residues. The CDR3 region is CASSLGEGQYGYTF. In DNA form, the CDR3 reads TGTGCCAGCAGCTTAGGTGAAGGACAGTATGGCTACACCTTC.

The rearrangement uses TRBV5-6 and TRBJ1-2; the D is unclear. The germline CDR1 and CDR2 sequences are SGHDT and YYEEEE. Trimming removed 10 bases from V and 8 bases from J, with 18 bases in between. The CDR3 length is 12 residues. The DNA for the CDR3 is TGTGCCTCAGCTCTCGCGCGGGTCGGCTACACCTTC. This encodes CASALARVGYTF.

The V gene is TRBV11-3, the J gene TRBJ2-3; possible D gene TRBD1, 6 bases. Germline V gene data show CDR1 as SGHNT and CDR2 as YENEEA. The CDR3 runs 14 residues. V lost 1 base to trimming and J lost 2 bases, with 7 bases between them. CDR3 sequence reads: CASSLAGHTDTQYF. As DNA, the CDR3 is TGTGCCAGCAGCTTAGCGGGACACACAGATACGCAGTATTTT. Supplemented by reference TRBV11-3 and TRBJ2-3, the full variable domain reads EAGVVQSPRYKIIEKKQPVAFWCNPISGHNTLYWYLQNLGQGPELLIRYENEEAVDDSQLPKDRFSAERLKGVDSTLKIQPAELGDSAVYLCASSLAGHTDTQYFGPGTRLTVL.

To note about this clone: Additional DNA sequences in this sample encode the identical CDR3. The chain has TRBV6-5 and TRBJ1-3; tentative D call: TRBD1 (6 bases). This CDR3 comprises 15 residues. Per the germline V gene, CDR1 is MNHEY and CDR2 is SVGAGI. The V and J ends lost 5 bases and 0 bases respectively, with 11 bases between them. As DNA, the CDR3 is TGTGCCAGCAGTCGACAGGCCAACTCTGGAAACACCATATATTTT. Amino acids: CASSRQANSGNTIYF.